These 21 T cell receptor beta chains originate from one sample sequenced in a study of T cell changes during pregnancy in multiple sclerosis. Some clones are missing from TCRdb's copy, which holds only in-frame ones; the method was immunoSEQ multiplex PCR. The repertoire holds tens of thousands of clones, with approximately 90% as singletons. This specimen consisted of peripheral blood, obtained in the first trimester of pregnancy. The receptors were gathered from a female donor in good health, enrolled as a control in a pregnancy study.

The V gene is TRBV6-1, the J gene TRBJ2-2; TRBD2 is a possible D gene (6 bases). The CDR3 extends over 15 amino acids. Per the germline V gene, CDR1 is MNHNS and CDR2 is SASEGT. Trimming removed 5 bases from V and 5 bases from J, with 15 bases in between. The chain's CDR3 is CASSSPPGGTGELFF. The CDR3 DNA is TGTGCCAGCAGTTCCCCGCCTGGAGGGACCGGGGAGCTGTTTTTT.

This chain connects TRBV20-1 to TRBJ2-1; D call uncertain. The CDR3 contains 11 residues. V gave up 3 bases and J gave up 7 bases, with 7 bases separating them. In germline, CDR1 is DFQATT, CDR2 SNEGSKA (reference sequence). This chain's CDR3 is CSASGPNEQFF. In DNA form, the CDR3 reads TGCAGTGCTAGCGGTCCGAATGAGCAGTTCTTC.

This clone was recorded only once. V is TRBV7-9 and J is TRBJ2-7; 11 bases are a match to TRBD2. The germline V gene encodes CDR1 SEHNR and CDR2 FQNEAQ (reference sequence). V shed 3 bases and J 4 bases; nucleotides not matched to a gene: 2. The CDR3 is 14 residues long. The DNA for the CDR3 is TGTGCCAGCAGCTTGACTAGCGGGAATTACGAGCAGTACTTC. Protein: CASSLTSGNYEQYF.

This chain uses TRBV5-4 with TRBJ2-1; 9 bases map to TRBD2. This CDR3 has 16 amino acids. After removal of 1 base from V and 6 bases from J, the junction contained 8 bases not matched to a gene. The germline V gene encodes CDR1 SGHNT and CDR2 YYREEE (reference sequence). Written as DNA, the CDR3 is TGTGCCAGCAGCTTGACCGGGACTAGCTCGACCAATGAGCAGTTCTTC. Translated, it gives CASSLTGTSSTNEQFF.

About this clone itself: The junction and the germline gene differ at one end; a read error may be behind it. The chain has TRBV7-7 and TRBJ2-1; possible D gene TRBD2, 5 bases. Per the germline V gene, CDR1 is SSHAT and CDR2 is FNYEAQ (reference sequence). This CDR3 is built from 13 residues. CDR3: CASSLQEVDEQFF. As DNA, the CDR3 is TGTGCTAGCAGCTTGCAGGAGGTGGATGAGCAGTTCTTC.

A single count supports this clone. V and J are TRBV4-1 and TRBJ2-1; D is perhaps TRBD2 (6 bases). Trimming stripped 0 bases from V and 4 bases from J, with 13 bases between. Germline V gene data show CDR1 as MGHRA and CDR2 as YSYEKL. The CDR3 is 16 amino acids. For the CDR3, the DNA is TGCGCCAGCAGCCAAGAGGTCCAGCGGGTTTACAATGAGCAGTTCTTC. Protein sequence: CASSQEVQRVYNEQFF.

The rearrangement links TRBV10-2 to TRBJ2-7; TRBD2 agrees at 7 bases. Germline values: CDR1 WSHSY, CDR2 SAAADI. This CDR3 has 15 residues. With 0 bases clipped from V and 0 bases from J, the junction kept 2 bases outside the gene matches. CDR3 nucleotides: TGCGCCAGCAGTGAGTCCTCTAGCGGCTCCTACGAGCAGTACTTC. It yields the protein CASSESSSGSYEQYF.

The chain uses TRBV25-1 and TRBJ2-4; D might be TRBD1 (6 bases). CDR1 is MGHDK, CDR2 SYGVNS, per germline. CDR3 length: 17 amino acids. With 3 bases removed from V and 0 bases from J, the gap between germline ends came to 15 bases. The DNA for the CDR3 is TGTGCCAGCAGTGACATCCAGGGGCATCAAGCCAAAAACATTCAGTACTTC. This encodes CASSDIQGHQAKNIQYF.

The count of this clone is one. The rearrangement joins TRBV7-6 to TRBJ2-3; TRBD2 agrees at 15 bases. Per the germline V gene, CDR1 is SGHVS and CDR2 is FNYEAQ. The CDR3 spans 20 residues. Unmatched junction bases numbered 13, after V lost 5 bases and J lost 1 base. The CDR3: CASSARTSGRAAEGTDTQYF. CDR3 nucleotide sequence: TGTGCCAGCAGCGCCCGGACTAGCGGGAGGGCCGCGGAAGGCACAGATACGCAGTATTTT.

V and J are TRBV18 and TRBJ2-3; a possible D gene is TRBD2 (5 bases). CDR1 KGHSH and CDR2 LQKENI come from the germline V gene. There are 16 residues in the CDR3. Trimming stripped 3 bases from V and 3 bases from J, with 16 bases between. The CDR3 here is CASSPLGLLMTDTQYF. CDR3 in DNA: TGTGCCAGCTCACCCCTCGGACTTCTCATGACAGATACGCAGTATTTT.

The chain uses TRBV19 and TRBJ2-6; D call uncertain. Trimming took off 3 bases at V and 2 bases at J, with 5 bases between the two ends. Germline V gene lookup returns CDR1 LNHDA and CDR2 SQIVND (reference sequence). The CDR3 is 14 amino acids. The CDR3 sequence is CASSIRTGANVLTF. In DNA, the CDR3 is TGTGCCAGTAGTATCAGGACTGGGGCCAACGTCCTGACTTTC. Looking up the rest from reference TRBV19 and TRBJ2-6 gives the full variable domain: DGGITQSPKYLFRKEGQNVTLSCEQNLNHDAMYWYRQDPGQGLRLIYYSQIVNDFQKGDIAEGYSVSREKKESFPLTVTSAQKNPTAFYLCASSIRTGANVLTFGAGSRLTVL.

V and J are TRBV9 and TRBJ2-7, with 8 bases that match TRBD1. This CDR3 has 15 amino acids. The germline V gene has CDR1 SGDLS and CDR2 YYNGEE. The V segment lost 1 base and the J segment 6 bases; nucleotides outside the gene matches: 9. The DNA of the CDR3 is TGTGCCAGCAGCGTATGGGGGACAGGTGATGGCGAGCAGTACTTC. Translating gives CASSVWGTGDGEQYF.

The chain recombines TRBV19 with TRBJ2-2, with 9 bases fitting TRBD1. Trimming cost V 6 bases and J 7 bases; bases outside gene matches: 6. The CDR3 contains 14 residues. The germline V gene encodes CDR1 LNHDA and CDR2 SQIVND (reference sequence). The CDR3 coding sequence is TGTGCCAGTAGCCCGACAGGGGGTGGCGGGGAGCTGTTTTTT. Translated: CASSPTGGGGELFF.

The chain carries TRBV29-1 and TRBJ1-2, with 10 bases lining up with TRBD1. The CDR3 loop spans 15 amino acids. Unmatched junction bases numbered 12, after V lost 7 bases and J lost 4 bases. Germline V gene sequence: CDR1 SQVTM, CDR2 ANQGSEA. The CDR3 coding sequence is TGCAGCGCCCGAGCCCGGGACAGGGGTTCCTATGGCTACACCTTC. Translating gives CSARARDRGSYGYTF.

V gene TRBV5-1 combines with J gene TRBJ2-2, with D uncertain. The V end was cut by 2 bases, the J end by 0 bases, with 14 bases between. This CDR3 is 17 amino acids long. Looked up from germline, CDR1 is SGHRS and CDR2 is YFSETQ. In DNA, the CDR3 is TGCGCCAGCAGCTTCAATACCCGACAATCGAACACCGGGGAGCTGTTTTTT. Amino acids: CASSFNTRQSNTGELFF.

This clone has only one observation. The rearrangement joins TRBV7-9 to TRBJ2-7; a possible D gene is TRBD2 (6 bases). The CDR3 runs to 14 residues. Germline CDR1 is SEHNR and CDR2 is FQNEAQ (reference sequence). Trimming removed 10 bases from V and 2 bases from J, with 18 bases in between. In nucleotides, the CDR3 is TGTGCCACTGGGGAGGAGGGAGCTGCCTACGAGCAGTACTTC. The encoded protein is CATGEEGAAYEQYF.

The chain links TRBV2 to TRBJ1-5; 9 bases map to TRBD1. CDR3 length: 14 residues. V dropped 6 bases and J dropped 6; count of bases not matched to a gene: 6. Germline V gene lookup returns CDR1 SNHLY and CDR2 FYNNEI. The CDR3 bases are TGTGCCAGCAGCCGAGACAGGGGGAGTCAGCCCCAGCATTTT. As protein: CASSRDRGSQPQHF.

The chain joins TRBV28 to TRBJ1-1, with 9 positions matching TRBD1. V dropped 6 bases and J dropped 5; count of bases not matched to a gene: 10. CDR3 size: 15 residues. CDR1 and CDR2 from the germline V gene are MDHEN and SYDVKM. In nucleotides, the CDR3 is TGTGCCAGCAGGCGGTCGACAGGGGGAGTTACTGAAGCTTTCTTT. This translates into CASRRSTGGVTEAFF.

The chain links TRBV11-3 to TRBJ2-1; 10 bases align to TRBD1. This CDR3 region has 15 residues. Germline CDR1 SGHNT, CDR2 YENEEA. The ends lost 5 bases at V and 9 bases at J; junction bases unmatched: 10. The chain's CDR3 is CASSHGTGAFIEQFF. CDR3 sequence (DNA): TGTGCCAGCAGCCACGGGACAGGGGCTTTTATTGAGCAGTTCTTC.

The chain recombines TRBV28 with TRBJ1-1; D gene unclear. Germline lookup yields CDR1 MDHEN and CDR2 SYDVKM. V was trimmed by 6 bases and J by 5 bases, leaving 16 bases between them. This CDR3 contains 14 residues. CDR3 nucleotides: TGTGCCAGCAGCCAAGGTTCTGAGAGGACTGAAGCTTTCTTT. As protein: CASSQGSERTEAFF. The variable domain in full, completed from reference TRBV28 and TRBJ1-1, reads DVKVTQSSRYLVKRTGEKVFLECVQDMDHENMFWYRQDPGLGLRLIYFSYDVKMKEKGDIPEGYSVSREKKERFSLILESASTNQTSMYLCASSQGSERTEAFFGQGTRLTVV.

This rearrangement joins TRBV28 to TRBJ1-4; 7 nucleotides match TRBD1. Germline V lookup: CDR1 MDHEN, CDR2 SYDVKM. V was pared by 5 bases and J by 6 bases, with 6 bases of the junction left unmatched. The CDR3 is made up of 14 amino acids. CDR3 bases: TGTGCCAGCAGTGGCGGGACAGAATATGAAAAACTGTTTTTT. It specifies CASSGGTEYEKLFF.